This entry describes one T cell receptor (beta chain). Its antigen is still unknown. The table came from immunoSEQ multiplex PCR; TCRdb's copy has only in-frame clones and leaves some out. This sample yields 70,000 to 90,000 clones, of which roughly 89% are seen a single time; about an eighth belongs to the top ten. The germline V gene encodes CDR1 WNHNN and CDR2 SYGVQD (reference sequence). CDR3 length: 14 amino acids. The ends were cut back, 6 bases at V and 3 bases at J, with 11 bases in the middle. This specimen belongs to a study of OX40 agonist ivuxolimab in advanced cancers. Study conclusions and caveats: Low normalized T-cell clonal expansion was additionally recorded for some nonresponders.

The TCR originated in an adult with an advanced solid tumor such as melanoma, head and neck, liver or kidney cancer. The chain carries TRBV10-1 and TRBJ1-4; a possible D gene is TRBD1 (5 bases). The input for sequencing was CD4+ or CD8+ T cells sorted from blood, taken in a trial of the OX40 agonist ivuxolimab. CDR3 sequence: CASSPTAPNEKLFF. The CDR3 DNA sequence: TGCGCCAGCAGCCCGACAGCGCCTAATGAAAAACTGTTTTTT.